The 3 T cell receptor beta chains given below trace back to one sample, sequenced in a study of shared clonotypes between healthy human individuals (dated by TCRdb to 2019 to 2021). Receptors were amplified or captured by the immunoSEQ multiplex PCR assay. Here the immuneACCESS table is served through TCRdb, limited to in-frame sequences with V and J called. Missing clones are a known gap in these copies; in checked studies unresolved V genes cover under half, and the rest lacks a known reason. The sample profile shows around 330,000 clones; less than 85% of them were found once. About 9.3% of the sample belongs to the ten largest clones. The source material was memory CD4+ T cells sorted from blood. Sample cell subset or site, as interpreted from the label and publication: CD45RA-negative fraction. The receptor source for this set is a man under 40 in good health.

The CDR3 nucleotides are TGTGCCAGCAGCCCTATCAGGAGAGGCAACGAGCAGTACTTC. This codes for CASSPIRRGNEQYF. This chain joins TRBV14 and TRBJ2-7; D unclear. V lost 4 bases and J 5 bases, leaving 15 bases between the germline ends. The CDR3 length is 14 residues. Germline V lookup: CDR1 SGHDN, CDR2 FVKESK.

CDR3 region: CASSVAVGGQLAGAEQYF. The CDR3 nucleotides are TGTGCCAGCAGCGTAGCGGTTGGGGGTCAACTAGCGGGAGCCGAGCAGTACTTC. This chain uses TRBV9 with TRBJ2-7; 11 bases fit TRBD2. This CDR3 region has 18 residues. Germline-derived CDR1 and CDR2 are SGDLS and YYNGEE. Trimming at V came to 0 bases and at J to 6 bases, leaving 14 bases not matched to a gene.

The V gene is TRBV5-8, the J gene TRBJ2-3, with 7 positions matching TRBD1. J gave up 8 bases and V 4 bases, and 16 bases lay outside the gene matches. The length of the CDR3 is 16 residues. Germline-derived CDR1 and CDR2 are SGHTS and YDEGEE. CDR3 loop: CASSPGQHLGLLTQYF. The CDR3 DNA reads TGTGCCAGCAGCCCGGGACAGCATCTCGGACTTCTTACGCAGTATTTT.